Listed below are T cell receptor beta chains from one sample, sequenced in a study of blood T cells in healthy people across ages. One entry per CDR3 protein results from TCRdb running MiXCR on the 5' RACE reads. The sample shows some 920,000 distinct CDR3 sequences, roughly half of them seen only once. What was sequenced was blood. Every receptor here comes from a woman aged 55-70 years in good health. Each CDR3 is given with its conserved first and last residue. The D gene is left open where the match is weak. Not all rows give a size; the values are once, few, many and, for expanded clones, a class.

d_call: -; v_call: TRBV3-1; clone_size: -; j_call: TRBJ2-5; cdr3_aa: CASSFSMGVETQYF; cdr3_nt: TGTGCCAGCAGCTTTTCAATGGGGGTCGAGACCCAGTACTTC
d_call: -; v_call: TRBV12-3/TRBV12-4; clone_size: many; j_call: TRBJ2-5; cdr3_aa: CASSAGGTGFREQYF; cdr3_nt: TGTGCCAGCAGCGCCGGGGGGACAGGCTTTAGAGAGCAGTACTTC
d_call: TRBD2; v_call: TRBV28; clone_size: -; j_call: TRBJ2-4; cdr3_aa: CASSLGIGGGAKNIQYF; cdr3_nt: TGTGCCAGCAGTTTAGGGATCGGCGGGGGGGCCAAAAACATTCAGTACTTC
d_call: -; v_call: TRBV7-3; clone_size: -; j_call: TRBJ1-5; cdr3_aa: CASSSAPGPLYSNQPQHF; cdr3_nt: TGTGCCAGCAGCTCGGCCCCAGGACCCCTTTATAGCAATCAGCCCCAGCATTTT
d_call: TRBD1; v_call: TRBV7-6; clone_size: -; j_call: TRBJ2-7; cdr3_aa: CASSRGQGRGYEQYF; cdr3_nt: TGTGCCAGCAGCCGAGGACAGGGAAGAGGGTACGAGCAGTACTTC
d_call: -; v_call: TRBV4-1; clone_size: few; j_call: TRBJ2-7; cdr3_aa: CASSQDFRLREQYF; cdr3_nt: TGCGCCAGCAGCCAAGACTTCCGGTTACGCGAGCAGTACTTC
d_call: -; v_call: TRBV9; clone_size: few; j_call: TRBJ1-1; cdr3_aa: CASSAGTFTEAFF; cdr3_nt: TGTGCCAGCAGCGCCGGGACCTTCACTGAAGCTTTCTTT
d_call: -; v_call: TRBV20-1; clone_size: few; j_call: TRBJ1-5; cdr3_aa: CSVPTLRGNQPQHF; cdr3_nt: TGCAGTGTCCCGACACTCCGGGGCAATCAGCCCCAGCATTTT
d_call: TRBD1; v_call: TRBV5-1; clone_size: few; j_call: TRBJ1-2; cdr3_aa: CASSLDPGQGARGYTF; cdr3_nt: TGCGCCAGCAGCTTGGATCCGGGACAGGGGGCGCGTGGCTACACCTTC
d_call: -; v_call: TRBV7-2; clone_size: -; j_call: TRBJ2-6; cdr3_aa: CASRTMSGPGANVLTF; cdr3_nt: TGTGCCAGCAGAACGATGTCAGGGCCCGGGGCCAACGTCCTGACTTTC
d_call: TRBD2; v_call: TRBV29-1; clone_size: -; j_call: TRBJ2-3; cdr3_aa: CSVGGTSGGTDTQYF; cdr3_nt: TGCAGCGTTGGTGGGACTAGCGGAGGCACAGATACGCAGTATTTT
d_call: -; v_call: TRBV4-3; clone_size: few; j_call: TRBJ2-5; cdr3_aa: CASSQGQTHGETQYF; cdr3_nt: TGCGCCAGCAGCCAAGGCCAGACCCACGGAGAGACCCAGTACTTC
d_call: -; v_call: TRBV4-2; clone_size: -; j_call: TRBJ2-7; cdr3_aa: CASSQERVDEQYF; cdr3_nt: TGTGCCAGCAGCCAAGAGAGGGTCGACGAGCAGTACTTC
d_call: TRBD2; v_call: TRBV2; clone_size: few; j_call: TRBJ2-1; cdr3_aa: CASSVSLAGGSRSYNEQFF; cdr3_nt: TGTGCCAGCAGTGTATCGCTAGCGGGAGGAAGTAGATCCTACAATGAGCAGTTCTTC
d_call: -; v_call: TRBV19; clone_size: -; j_call: TRBJ2-3; cdr3_aa: CASSISGRVTDTQYF; cdr3_nt: TGTGCCAGTAGTATTTCTGGACGGGTCACAGATACGCAGTATTTT
d_call: TRBD1; v_call: TRBV2; clone_size: few; j_call: TRBJ2-4; cdr3_aa: CASSPPRQGAGQNIQYF; cdr3_nt: TGTGCCAGCAGTCCCCCTCGGCAGGGGGCAGGTCAAAACATTCAGTACTTC
d_call: TRBD2; v_call: TRBV7-3; clone_size: few; j_call: TRBJ2-1; cdr3_aa: CASSVLSGSSHEQFF; cdr3_nt: TGTGCCAGCAGCGTACTTAGCGGGAGTTCCCATGAGCAGTTCTTC
d_call: TRBD1; v_call: TRBV3-1; clone_size: -; j_call: TRBJ2-5; cdr3_aa: CASSPYRGKEYF; cdr3_nt: TGTGCCAGCAGCCCCTACAGGGGGAAGGAGTACTTC
d_call: -; v_call: TRBV29-1; clone_size: once; j_call: TRBJ1-1; cdr3_aa: CSVEGTNTEAFF; cdr3_nt: TGCAGCGTTGAGGGCACTAACACTGAAGCTTTCTTT
d_call: -; v_call: TRBV30; clone_size: few; j_call: TRBJ1-6; cdr3_aa: CAWSADVQTPLHF; cdr3_nt: TGTGCCTGGAGCGCGGACGTCCAAACACCCCTCCACTTT
d_call: -; v_call: TRBV28; clone_size: once; j_call: TRBJ1-5; cdr3_aa: CASNSDNRLNQPQHF; cdr3_nt: TGTGCCAGCAACTCAGATAACCGACTAAATCAGCCCCAGCATTTT
d_call: -; v_call: TRBV30; clone_size: -; j_call: TRBJ1-2; cdr3_aa: CAGEPGHYGHTF; cdr3_nt: TGTGCCGGGGAACCGGGACACTATGGCCACACCTTC
d_call: -; v_call: TRBV20-1; clone_size: once; j_call: TRBJ1-1; cdr3_aa: CSARDSGQMNTEAFF; cdr3_nt: TGCAGTGCTAGAGATTCAGGACAGATGAACACTGAAGCTTTCTTT
d_call: TRBD1; v_call: TRBV20-1; clone_size: -; j_call: TRBJ1-2; cdr3_aa: CSASNRGNYGYTF; cdr3_nt: TGCAGTGCTAGTAACAGGGGGAACTATGGCTACACCTTC
d_call: -; v_call: TRBV6-4; clone_size: -; j_call: TRBJ2-6; cdr3_aa: CASGRGSGANVLTF; cdr3_nt: TGTGCCAGCGGACGGGGCTCTGGGGCCAATGTCCTGACTTTC
d_call: -; v_call: TRBV27; clone_size: -; j_call: TRBJ2-3; cdr3_aa: CASSLLGFSGTDTQYF; cdr3_nt: TGTGCCAGCAGTTTACTAGGGTTCAGCGGCACAGATACGCAGTATTTT
d_call: TRBD1; v_call: TRBV12-3/TRBV12-4; clone_size: -; j_call: TRBJ2-7; cdr3_aa: CASRPNRGQNTYEQYF; cdr3_nt: TGTGCCAGCAGGCCGAACAGGGGGCAGAACACCTACGAGCAGTACTTC
d_call: TRBD2; v_call: TRBV4-3; clone_size: -; j_call: TRBJ2-1; cdr3_aa: CASSIGLATNEQFF; cdr3_nt: TGCGCCAGCAGCATCGGACTAGCTACCAATGAGCAGTTCTTC
d_call: TRBD1; v_call: TRBV6-2/TRBV6-3; clone_size: few; j_call: TRBJ2-7; cdr3_aa: CASSYRAADRAHLYEQYF; cdr3_nt: TGTGCCAGCAGTTACAGGGCCGCAGACAGGGCCCATCTCTACGAGCAGTACTTC
d_call: -; v_call: TRBV9; clone_size: few; j_call: TRBJ1-1; cdr3_aa: CASSVGVGTEAFF; cdr3_nt: TGTGCCAGCAGCGTTGGGGTGGGAACTGAAGCTTTCTTT
d_call: -; v_call: TRBV6-2/TRBV6-3; clone_size: few; j_call: TRBJ2-1; cdr3_aa: CASRSDSYNEQFF; cdr3_nt: TGTGCCAGCAGATCGGACTCCTACAATGAGCAGTTCTTC
d_call: TRBD2; v_call: TRBV4-1; clone_size: -; j_call: TRBJ2-1; cdr3_aa: CASSLGLAGGPGNEQFF; cdr3_nt: TGCGCCAGCAGCCTGGGACTAGCGGGAGGGCCTGGTAATGAGCAGTTCTTC
d_call: -; v_call: TRBV5-1; clone_size: few; j_call: TRBJ2-1; cdr3_aa: CASSLTTSTEREQFF; cdr3_nt: TGCGCCAGCAGCTTGACAACGAGTACGGAGCGTGAGCAGTTCTTC
d_call: -; v_call: TRBV7-9; clone_size: many; j_call: TRBJ1-2; cdr3_aa: CASSLRGGYTF; cdr3_nt: TGTGCCAGCAGCCTAAGGGGTGGCTACACCTTC
d_call: -; v_call: TRBV6-6; clone_size: -; j_call: TRBJ1-2; cdr3_aa: CASSTTEYGYTF; cdr3_nt: TGTGCCAGCAGTACCACAGAGTATGGCTACACCTTC
d_call: TRBD1; v_call: TRBV9; clone_size: -; j_call: TRBJ2-1; cdr3_aa: CASSVEGQGLEQFF; cdr3_nt: TGTGCCAGCAGCGTAGAGGGACAGGGGCTTGAGCAGTTCTTC
d_call: TRBD2; v_call: TRBV20-1; clone_size: once; j_call: TRBJ2-1; cdr3_aa: CRAREGYEQFF; cdr3_nt: TGCAGAGCTAGGGAGGGCTATGAGCAGTTCTTC
d_call: TRBD2; v_call: TRBV5-8; clone_size: once; j_call: TRBJ2-3; cdr3_aa: CASSFRGLAGGSTDTQYF; cdr3_nt: TGTGCCAGCAGCTTTCGGGGACTAGCGGGAGGGAGCACAGATACGCAGTATTTT
d_call: -; v_call: TRBV20-1; clone_size: -; j_call: TRBJ2-1; cdr3_aa: CSARSGSNAYNEQFF; cdr3_nt: TGCAGTGCTAGGTCCGGGAGTAACGCCTACAATGAGCAGTTCTTC
d_call: -; v_call: TRBV10-3; clone_size: -; j_call: TRBJ1-1; cdr3_aa: CAIKPDGGSTEAFF; cdr3_nt: TGTGCCATCAAACCCGACGGGGGGAGCACTGAAGCTTTCTTT